This T cell receptor (beta chain) was captured by sequencing in a study of shared clonotypes between healthy human individuals. Study conclusions and caveats: Some naive CD4 clonotypes, 5% to 5.5%, turned up in common across a handful of donors.

Positively selected for CCR7, the CD45RO-negative cells used as naive CD8 cells excluded terminally differentiated effector memory CD45RA+ cells. Germline assignment: CDR1 MNHEY and CDR2 SMNVEV (reference sequence). The CDR3 covers 11 residues. V lost 6 bases and J lost 6; bases outside the gene matches: 2. Sequenced by immunoSEQ multiplex PCR; TCRdb stores in-frame clones only, minus some. This sample carries roughly 570,000 clones, about 98% of them seen once, and the ten largest clones take 0.25% to 0.35%. Comment on this clone: What it recognizes is unknown.

The TCR sequence derives from a man in his thirties or forties in good health. What was sequenced was naive CD8+ T cells sorted from blood. This rearrangement joins TRBV27 to TRBJ2-7; 7 bases are a match to TRBD1. The CDR3 loop reads CASRQGTEQYF. The CDR3 coding sequence is TGTGCCAGCAGACAGGGGACCGAGCAGTACTTC.